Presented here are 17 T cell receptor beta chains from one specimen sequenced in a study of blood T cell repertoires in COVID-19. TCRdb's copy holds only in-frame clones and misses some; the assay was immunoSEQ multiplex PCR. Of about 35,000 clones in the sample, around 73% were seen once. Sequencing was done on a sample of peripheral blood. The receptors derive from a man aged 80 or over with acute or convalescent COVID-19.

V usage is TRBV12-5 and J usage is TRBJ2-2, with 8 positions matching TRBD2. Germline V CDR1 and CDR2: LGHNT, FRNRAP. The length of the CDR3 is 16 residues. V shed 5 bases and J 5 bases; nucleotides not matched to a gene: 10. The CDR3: CASGPGLVTYTGELFF. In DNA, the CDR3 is TGTGCTAGTGGTCCGGGACTAGTGACCTATACCGGGGAGCTGTTTTTT.

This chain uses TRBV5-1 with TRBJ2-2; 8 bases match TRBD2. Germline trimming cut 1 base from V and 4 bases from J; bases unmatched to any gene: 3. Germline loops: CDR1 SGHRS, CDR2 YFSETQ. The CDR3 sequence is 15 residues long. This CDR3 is CASSLSGGATGELFF. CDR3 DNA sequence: TGCGCCAGCAGCTTGAGCGGGGGCGCCACCGGGGAGCTGTTTTTT.

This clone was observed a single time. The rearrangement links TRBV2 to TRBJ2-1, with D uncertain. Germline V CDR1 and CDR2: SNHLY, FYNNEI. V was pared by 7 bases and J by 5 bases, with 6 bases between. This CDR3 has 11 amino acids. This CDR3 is CASTANNEQFF. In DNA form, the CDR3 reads TGTGCCAGCACCGCTAACAATGAGCAGTTCTTC.

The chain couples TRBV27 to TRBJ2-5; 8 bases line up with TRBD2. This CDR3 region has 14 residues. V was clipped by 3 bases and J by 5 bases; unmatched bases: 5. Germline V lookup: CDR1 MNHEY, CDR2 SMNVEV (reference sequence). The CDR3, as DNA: TGTGCCAGCAGTTTGGCAGCGGGGGTGGAGACCCAGTACTTC. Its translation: CASSLAAGVETQYF.

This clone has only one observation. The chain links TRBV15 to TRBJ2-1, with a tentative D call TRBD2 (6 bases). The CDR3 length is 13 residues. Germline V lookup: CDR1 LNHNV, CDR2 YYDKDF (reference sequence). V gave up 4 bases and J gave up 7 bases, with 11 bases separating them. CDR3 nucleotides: TGTGCCACCAGCACCCCCGGGGGTAATGAGCAGTTCTTC. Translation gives CATSTPGGNEQFF. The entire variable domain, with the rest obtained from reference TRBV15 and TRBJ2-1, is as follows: DAMVIQNPRYQVTQFGKPVTLSCSQTLNHNVMYWYQQKSSQAPKLLFHYYDKDFNNEADTPDNFQSRRPNTSFCFLDIRSPGLGDTAMYLCATSTPGGNEQFFGPGTRLTVL.

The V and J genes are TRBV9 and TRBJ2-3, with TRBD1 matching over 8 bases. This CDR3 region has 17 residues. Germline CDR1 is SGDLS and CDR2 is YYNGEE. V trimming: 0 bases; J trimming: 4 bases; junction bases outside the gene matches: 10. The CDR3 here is CASSVERWTGYADTQYF. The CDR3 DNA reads TGTGCCAGCAGCGTAGAAAGGTGGACAGGGTACGCAGATACGCAGTATTTT. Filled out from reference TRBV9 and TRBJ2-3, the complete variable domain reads DSGVTQTPKHLITATGQRVTLRCSPRSGDLSVYWYQQSLDQGLQFLIQYYNGEERAKGNILERFSAQQFPDLHSELNLSSLELGDSALYFCASSVERWTGYADTQYFGPGTRLTVL.

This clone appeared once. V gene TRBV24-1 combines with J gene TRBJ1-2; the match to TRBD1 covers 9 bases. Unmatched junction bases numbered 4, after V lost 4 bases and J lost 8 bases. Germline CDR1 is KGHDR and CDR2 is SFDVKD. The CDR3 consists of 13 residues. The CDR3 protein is CATSDRTGDGYTF. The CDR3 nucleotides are TGTGCCACCAGTGACCGGACAGGGGACGGCTACACCTTC.

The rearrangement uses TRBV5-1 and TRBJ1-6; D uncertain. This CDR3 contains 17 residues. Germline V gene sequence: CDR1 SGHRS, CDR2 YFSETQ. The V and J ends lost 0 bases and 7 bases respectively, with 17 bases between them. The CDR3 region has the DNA TGCGCCAGCAGCTTGGGAAGTGGGAGACAAGGAAATTCACCCCTCCACTTT. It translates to CASSLGSGRQGNSPLHF.

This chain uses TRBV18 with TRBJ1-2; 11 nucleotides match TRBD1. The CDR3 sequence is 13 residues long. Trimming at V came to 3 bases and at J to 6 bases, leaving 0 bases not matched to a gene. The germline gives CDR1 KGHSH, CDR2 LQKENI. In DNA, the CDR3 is TGTGCCAGCTCACCGGGACAGGGGGATGGCTACACCTTC. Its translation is CASSPGQGDGYTF.

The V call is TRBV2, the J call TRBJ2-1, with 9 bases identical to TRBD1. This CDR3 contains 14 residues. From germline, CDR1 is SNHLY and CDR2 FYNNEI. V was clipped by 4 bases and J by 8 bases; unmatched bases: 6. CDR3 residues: CASSAGQGNYEQFF. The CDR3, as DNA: TGTGCCAGCAGTGCCGGACAGGGGAATTATGAGCAGTTCTTC.

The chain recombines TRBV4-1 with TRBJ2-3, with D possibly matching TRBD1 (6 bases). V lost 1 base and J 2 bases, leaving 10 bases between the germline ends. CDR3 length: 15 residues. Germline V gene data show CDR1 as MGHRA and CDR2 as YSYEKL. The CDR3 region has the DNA TGCGCCAGCAGCCAAGGTTGGGGGCTCACAGATACGCAGTATTTT. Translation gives CASSQGWGLTDTQYF.

Written as DNA, the CDR3 is TGTGCCAGCCGCAGAACAGGGGGGGAAAACATTCAGTACTTC. Amino acid sequence: CASRRTGGENIQYF. The chain carries TRBV27 and TRBJ2-4; the D gene is possibly TRBD1 (8 bases). The CDR3 is 14 amino acids. In germline, CDR1 is MNHEY, CDR2 SMNVEV (reference sequence). V was shortened by 8 bases and J by 5 bases, with 16 bases between the two germline ends.

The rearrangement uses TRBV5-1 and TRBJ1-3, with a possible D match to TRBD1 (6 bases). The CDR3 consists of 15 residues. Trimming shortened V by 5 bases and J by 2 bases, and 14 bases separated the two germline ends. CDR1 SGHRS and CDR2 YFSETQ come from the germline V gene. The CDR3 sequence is CASRPPGHTGNTIYF. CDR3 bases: TGCGCCAGCAGGCCCCCGGGACATACTGGAAACACCATATATTTT.

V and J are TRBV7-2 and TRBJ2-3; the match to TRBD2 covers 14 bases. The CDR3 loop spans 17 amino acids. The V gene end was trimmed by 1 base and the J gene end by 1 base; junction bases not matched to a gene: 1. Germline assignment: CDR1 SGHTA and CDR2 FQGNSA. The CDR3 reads CASSLEGLAGGTDTQYF. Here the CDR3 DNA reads TGTGCCAGCAGCTTAGAGGGACTAGCGGGGGGCACAGATACGCAGTATTTT.

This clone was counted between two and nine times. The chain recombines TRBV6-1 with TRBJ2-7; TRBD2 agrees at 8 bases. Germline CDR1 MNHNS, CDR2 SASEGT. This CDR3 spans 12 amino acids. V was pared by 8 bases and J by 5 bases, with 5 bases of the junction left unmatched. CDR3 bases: TGTGCCAGCGCTTGGACTAGCCACGAGCAGTACTTC. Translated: CASAWTSHEQYF.

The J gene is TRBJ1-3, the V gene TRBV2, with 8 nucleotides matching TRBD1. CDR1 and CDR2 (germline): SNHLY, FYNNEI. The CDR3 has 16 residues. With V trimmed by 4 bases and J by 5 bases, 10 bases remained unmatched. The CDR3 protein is CASSGNWDRRRNTIYF. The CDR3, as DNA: TGTGCCAGCAGTGGGAACTGGGACAGGAGAAGAAACACCATATATTTT.

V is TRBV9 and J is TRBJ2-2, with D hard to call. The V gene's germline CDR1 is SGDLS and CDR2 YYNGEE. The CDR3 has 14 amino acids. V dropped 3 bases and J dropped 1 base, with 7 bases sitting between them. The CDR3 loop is CASSAHRNTGELFF. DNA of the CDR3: TGTGCCAGCAGCGCCCACAGGAACACCGGGGAGCTGTTTTTT.